These T cell receptor beta chains were read from a single sample in a study of OX40 agonist ivuxolimab in advanced cancers. Produced via immunoSEQ multiplex PCR; TCRdb's table is partial and in-frame only. Among 40,000 to 60,000 clones listed, 80% to 85% were seen once. The source was CD4+ or CD8+ T cells sorted from blood, collected in a trial of the OX40 agonist ivuxolimab. All receptors come from an adult with an advanced solid tumor such as melanoma, head and neck, liver or kidney cancer. Both conserved end residues are part of each CDR3. D genes are given only for firm matches. Some rows mark clone size as missing; the rest say once, few, many or name a class of expanded clone.

J gene: TRBJ1-2
V gene: TRBV5-1
clone size: .
D gene: .
CDR3 protein: CASSPDSNLRYTF
CDR3 DNA: TGCGCCAGCAGCCCGGACAGTAATCTCCGCTACACCTTC

J gene: TRBJ2-1
V gene: TRBV4-1
clone size: .
D gene: TRBD2
CDR3 protein: CASSQVLAGESNEQFF
CDR3 DNA: TGCGCCAGCAGCCAGGTCTTGGCGGGAGAGTCTAATGAGCAGTTCTTC

J gene: TRBJ2-7
V gene: TRBV12-5
clone size: .
D gene: TRBD2
CDR3 protein: CASALGRLAGDEQYF
CDR3 DNA: TGTGCTAGTGCCCTTGGCAGACTAGCGGGAGACGAGCAGTACTTC

J gene: TRBJ2-1
V gene: TRBV30
clone size: .
D gene: TRBD2
CDR3 protein: CAWSVRSGSLVEQFF
CDR3 DNA: TGTGCCTGGAGTGTACGTAGCGGGAGTCTGGTTGAGCAGTTCTTC

J gene: TRBJ1-1
V gene: TRBV30
clone size: .
D gene: TRBD1
CDR3 protein: CAWGTQGARGEAFF
CDR3 DNA: TGTGCCTGGGGCACACAGGGGGCCAGAGGTGAAGCTTTCTTT

J gene: TRBJ1-5
V gene: TRBV2
clone size: .
D gene: .
CDR3 protein: CATNRDNNQPQHF
CDR3 DNA: TGTGCCACCAACCGGGACAACAATCAGCCCCAGCATTTT

J gene: TRBJ2-7
V gene: TRBV7-9
clone size: .
D gene: TRBD2
CDR3 protein: CASSLLAGKEYEQYF
CDR3 DNA: TGTGCCAGCAGCCTATTAGCGGGAAAGGAGTACGAGCAGTACTTC

J gene: TRBJ1-1
V gene: TRBV19
clone size: .
D gene: .
CDR3 protein: CASSTHRQESNTEAFF
CDR3 DNA: TGTGCCAGTAGTACCCATCGACAGGAGAGTAACACTGAAGCTTTCTTT

J gene: TRBJ1-1
V gene: TRBV2
clone size: .
D gene: .
CDR3 protein: CASRETYHTEAFF
CDR3 DNA: TGTGCCAGCAGGGAGACCTACCACACTGAAGCTTTCTTT

J gene: TRBJ1-1
V gene: TRBV7-2
clone size: .
D gene: .
CDR3 protein: CASSLRGNTEAFF
CDR3 DNA: TGTGCCAGCAGCTTACGGGGGAACACTGAAGCTTTCTTT

J gene: TRBJ1-5
V gene: TRBV7-2
clone size: .
D gene: .
CDR3 protein: CASSFTFGNQPQHF
CDR3 DNA: TGTGCCAGCAGCTTTACCTTCGGTAATCAGCCCCAGCATTTT

J gene: TRBJ2-1
V gene: TRBV7-2
clone size: .
D gene: .
CDR3 protein: CASSYSSLFNEQFF
CDR3 DNA: TGTGCCAGCAGCTACTCCTCCTTATTTAATGAGCAGTTCTTC

J gene: TRBJ1-2
V gene: TRBV29-1
clone size: .
D gene: TRBD1
CDR3 protein: CSVQGALNYGYTF
CDR3 DNA: TGCAGCGTACAGGGGGCTCTTAACTATGGCTACACCTTC

J gene: TRBJ2-2
V gene: TRBV27
clone size: .
D gene: .
CDR3 protein: CASSYSTGHHTGELFF
CDR3 DNA: TGTGCCAGCAGTTATTCCACAGGGCACCACACCGGGGAGCTGTTTTTT

J gene: TRBJ2-1
V gene: TRBV19
clone size: .
D gene: TRBD2
CDR3 protein: CASSRLAGGWDEQFF
CDR3 DNA: TGTGCCAGTAGCAGGCTAGCGGGAGGCTGGGATGAGCAGTTCTTC

J gene: TRBJ2-7
V gene: TRBV27
clone size: .
D gene: TRBD1
CDR3 protein: CASSIQGADEQYF
CDR3 DNA: TGTGCCAGCAGTATACAGGGGGCCGACGAGCAGTACTTC

J gene: TRBJ1-2
V gene: TRBV7-3
clone size: .
D gene: .
CDR3 protein: CASSLVSGTLYGYTF
CDR3 DNA: TGTGCCAGCAGCTTAGTATCGGGGACTCTCTATGGCTACACCTTC

J gene: TRBJ1-2
V gene: TRBV6-6
clone size: .
D gene: .
CDR3 protein: CASSYGPTQGYTF
CDR3 DNA: TGTGCCAGCAGTTACGGCCCGACCCAGGGCTACACCTTC

J gene: TRBJ1-1
V gene: TRBV25-1
clone size: .
D gene: TRBD1
CDR3 protein: CASSGTGQGEAFF
CDR3 DNA: TGTGCCAGCAGTGGTACGGGACAGGGCGAAGCTTTCTTT

J gene: TRBJ2-5
V gene: TRBV19
clone size: .
D gene: TRBD2
CDR3 protein: CASSISSGRTRETQYF
CDR3 DNA: TGTGCCAGTAGTATTTCTAGCGGGAGGACTCGAGAGACCCAGTACTTC

J gene: TRBJ1-2
V gene: TRBV19
clone size: few
D gene: .
CDR3 protein: CASSIGGASNYGYTF
CDR3 DNA: TGTGCCAGTAGTATCGGCGGTGCCTCTAACTATGGCTACACCTTC

J gene: TRBJ1-2
V gene: TRBV29-1
clone size: .
D gene: .
CDR3 protein: CSVEGQRNYGYTF
CDR3 DNA: TGCAGCGTTGAAGGACAGCGTAACTATGGCTACACCTTC

J gene: TRBJ1-5
V gene: TRBV6-1
clone size: .
D gene: .
CDR3 protein: CASSERQTYSNQPQHF
CDR3 DNA: TGTGCCAGCAGTGAGAGGCAAACCTATAGCAATCAGCCCCAGCATTTT

J gene: TRBJ2-7
V gene: TRBV19
clone size: .
D gene: TRBD2
CDR3 protein: CASSINSGRYEQYF
CDR3 DNA: TGTGCCAGTAGTATCAATAGCGGGAGGTACGAGCAGTACTTC

J gene: TRBJ2-2
V gene: TRBV5-1
clone size: .
D gene: TRBD2
CDR3 protein: CASSWTSGSTGELFF
CDR3 DNA: TGCGCCAGCAGCTGGACTAGCGGGAGCACCGGGGAGCTGTTTTTT

J gene: TRBJ1-4
V gene: TRBV7-2
clone size: .
D gene: .
CDR3 protein: CASSWTATNEKLFF
CDR3 DNA: TGTGCCAGCAGCTGGACGGCAACTAATGAAAAACTGTTTTTT

J gene: TRBJ2-2
V gene: TRBV7-8
clone size: .
D gene: TRBD1
CDR3 protein: CASSLEGTGTAGELFF
CDR3 DNA: TGTGCCAGCAGCTTAGAGGGGACAGGGACGGCCGGGGAGCTGTTTTTT

J gene: TRBJ1-2
V gene: TRBV9
clone size: .
D gene: .
CDR3 protein: CASSGSGGRGYGYTF
CDR3 DNA: TGTGCCAGCAGCGGGTCGGGAGGGAGGGGATATGGCTACACCTTC

J gene: TRBJ2-5
V gene: TRBV29-1
clone size: .
D gene: .
CDR3 protein: CSVEGGRVNGETQYF
CDR3 DNA: TGCAGCGTTGAAGGGGGCAGGGTGAACGGAGAGACCCAGTACTTC

J gene: TRBJ2-7
V gene: TRBV11-2
clone size: .
D gene: .
CDR3 protein: CASSFLRSQGYEQYF
CDR3 DNA: TGTGCCAGCAGCTTTCTACGATCACAGGGCTACGAGCAGTACTTC

J gene: TRBJ2-7
V gene: TRBV4-3
clone size: .
D gene: .
CDR3 protein: CASSRGTDRGEQYF
CDR3 DNA: TGCGCCAGCAGCCGCGGGACAGACCGGGGGGAGCAGTACTTC

J gene: TRBJ1-6
V gene: TRBV6-5
clone size: .
D gene: .
CDR3 protein: CAAKGVTNSPLHF
CDR3 DNA: TGTGCCGCCAAAGGAGTAACGAATTCACCCCTCCACTTT

J gene: TRBJ1-2
V gene: TRBV6-1
clone size: .
D gene: .
CDR3 protein: CASSGRQINYGYTF
CDR3 DNA: TGTGCCAGCAGTGGAAGACAGATTAACTATGGCTACACCTTC

J gene: TRBJ2-1
V gene: TRBV15
clone size: few
D gene: TRBD1
CDR3 protein: CATSTVLKKHRGLPYNEQFF
CDR3 DNA: TGTGCCACCAGCACCGTACTAAAAAAACACAGGGGGCTACCCTACAATGAGCAGTTCTTC

J gene: TRBJ1-2
V gene: TRBV5-5
clone size: .
D gene: .
CDR3 protein: CASSLGPGTYGYTF
CDR3 DNA: TGTGCCAGCAGCTTGGGGCCAGGAACCTATGGCTACACCTTC

J gene: TRBJ2-7
V gene: TRBV29-1
clone size: .
D gene: TRBD2
CDR3 protein: CSASGGFSYEQYF
CDR3 DNA: TGCAGCGCTAGCGGGGGCTTCTCCTACGAGCAGTACTTC

J gene: TRBJ1-1
V gene: TRBV19
clone size: .
D gene: .
CDR3 protein: CASSIVTGNEAFF
CDR3 DNA: TGTGCCAGTAGTATCGTAACAGGGAATGAGGCTTTCTTT

J gene: TRBJ2-5
V gene: TRBV11-3
clone size: .
D gene: .
CDR3 protein: CASSLGRETQYF
CDR3 DNA: TGTGCCAGCAGCTTAGGGAGGGAGACCCAGTACTTC

J gene: TRBJ2-7
V gene: TRBV7-6
clone size: once
D gene: .
CDR3 protein: CASSFGGAYEQYF
CDR3 DNA: TGTGCCAGCAGCTTTGGGGGCGCCTACGAGCAGTACTTC

J gene: TRBJ2-7
V gene: TRBV18
clone size: few
D gene: TRBD2
CDR3 protein: CASSLGSGSFSYEQYF
CDR3 DNA: TGTGCCAGCTCACTAGGAAGCGGGAGCTTCTCCTACGAGCAGTACTTC

J gene: TRBJ2-1
V gene: TRBV5-8
clone size: .
D gene: .
CDR3 protein: CASSPGLLYNEQFF
CDR3 DNA: TGTGCCAGCAGCCCAGGACTGTTATACAATGAGCAGTTCTTC